The 20 T cell receptor beta chains in this list originate from one sample, sequenced in a study of regulatory T cells in long-lasting Graves disease. Investigators prepared the TCR beta libraries by applying iRepertoire HTBI primers and Arm-PCR of CDR3 regions. TCRdb called the multiplex PCR reads again in MiXCR, with one record for every CDR3 protein. The sample yields about 500,000 distinct CDR3 sequences, 12% seen once. Described time point: newly diagnosed GD, antithyroid drugs for less than 3 months. After RNA was extracted from PBMCs, the TCR library was made from it. This sample also belongs to another study, concerning T cells in Graves' hyperthyroidism and ophthalmopathy.

Sequencing was performed on peripheral blood mononuclear cells (PBMCs), taken at new diagnosis, from a patient treated with antithyroid drugs. The receptors were gathered from a woman under 40 with Graves disease.

This clonotype was picked up a small number of times. The V call is TRBV19, the J call TRBJ2-1; a weak D match, TRBD1 (5 bases). This CDR3 is 14 amino acids long. Trimming took 3 bases from V and 11 from J, leaving 17 bases between them. Germline V gives CDR1 LNHDA, CDR2 SQIVND (reference sequence). CDR3 DNA sequence: TGTGCCAGTAGTATCAGGGTCGAAGTAGACCAGCAGTTCTTC. Protein: CASSIRVEVDQQFF.

This clonotype has a count of ten or more. This chain links TRBV5-6 with TRBJ2-3; TRBD1 agrees at 11 bases. Unmatched junction bases numbered 4, after V lost 2 bases and J lost 8 bases. This CDR3 region has 14 residues. Germline lookup yields CDR1 SGHDT and CDR2 YYEEEE. CDR3 in amino acids: CASSFRTGGLTQYF. CDR3 bases: TGTGCCAGCAGCTTTCGGACAGGGGGCCTTACGCAGTATTTT.

This clonotype has ten or more counts. V is TRBV20-1 and J is TRBJ2-5; maybe TRBD2 (6 bases). Germline CDR1 DFQATT, CDR2 SNEGSKA (reference sequence). V lost 3 bases and J lost 0, with 11 bases in between. The CDR3 has 14 residues. CDR3 sequence (DNA): TGCAGTGCTAGTATCGGGACTTACCAAGAGACCCAGTACTTC. Translated, it gives CSASIGTYQETQYF.

This clonotype was seen once. The chain is built from TRBV6-1 and TRBJ1-1, with a tentative D call TRBD1 (5 bases). The V and J ends lost 6 bases and 5 bases respectively, with 19 bases between them. The germline V gene has CDR1 MNHNS and CDR2 SASEGT. The CDR3 is made up of 15 amino acids. CDR3: CASRDRTRGDTEAFF. CDR3 bases: TGTGCCAGCAGAGACAGAACCCGAGGGGATACTGAAGCTTTCTTT.

This clonotype has a handful of counts. V and J are TRBV28 and TRBJ2-6; TRBD1 or TRBD2 may be the D gene (5 bases each). There are 16 residues in the CDR3. In germline, CDR1 is MDHEN, CDR2 SYDVKM. Trimming removed 4 bases from V and 0 bases from J, with 10 bases in between. The CDR3 sequence: CASSSGTRSGANVLTF. CDR3 sequence (DNA): TGTGCCAGCAGTTCAGGGACCCGCTCTGGGGCCAACGTCCTGACTTTC.

This clonotype was recorded many times. This chain uses TRBV20-1 with TRBJ1-5, with D unclear. The germline V gene encodes CDR1 DFQATT and CDR2 SNEGSKA (reference sequence). V lost 5 bases to trimming and J lost 3 bases, with 11 bases between them. The CDR3 runs to 13 residues. CDR3 loop: CSASGQFNQPQHF. The CDR3 DNA follows: TGCAGTGCTTCGGGTCAGTTCAATCAGCCCCAGCATTTT.

The sample holds many counts of this clonotype. Because the CDR3's place on the DNA is in doubt, the DNA is left out and the CDR3 is given as listed by TCRdb. The chain combines TRBV30 with TRBJ2-1; the table assigns TRBD1, which was not confirmed against the DNA. 16 amino acids form the CDR3, both terminal residues included. Germline CDR1 and CDR2: GTSNPN and SVGIG (reference sequence). CDR3 region: CAWSSGQGVSYNEQFF.

This chain connects TRBV29-1 to TRBJ1-6, with no clear D. The CDR3 is 13 residues long. Trimming pared 7 bases from V and 3 bases from J, leaving 10 bases between. The germline V gene encodes CDR1 SQVTM and CDR2 ANQGSEA. In DNA, the CDR3 is TGCAGCGCCCAGGAAGGCTATAATTCACCCCTCCACTTT. As protein: CSAQEGYNSPLHF.

This rearrangement joins TRBV19 to TRBJ1-5; D not certain. This CDR3 comprises 15 residues. Germline loops: CDR1 LNHDA, CDR2 SQIVND (reference sequence). Trimming took 3 bases from V and 2 from J, leaving 11 bases between them. The CDR3 region has the DNA TGTGCCAGTAGTATGAGGGAAACCCGCAATCAGCCCCAGCATTTT. Amino acids: CASSMRETRNQPQHF. The complete variable domain, with remaining parts taken from reference TRBV19 and TRBJ1-5, reads DGGITQSPKYLFRKEGQNVTLSCEQNLNHDAMYWYRQDPGQGLRLIYYSQIVNDFQKGDIAEGYSVSREKKESFPLTVTSAQKNPTAFYLCASSMRETRNQPQHFGDGTRLSIL.

The chain has TRBV5-1 and TRBJ1-6; D gene unclear. Germline CDR1 reads SGHRS; CDR2 reads YFSETQ. V dropped 0 bases and J dropped 12 bases, with 13 bases sitting between them. The CDR3 length is 14 residues. The CDR3 protein is CASSLAGNNQPLHF. CDR3 DNA: TGCGCCAGCAGCTTGGCCGGTAACAATCAACCCCTCCACTTT.

This clonotype appeared many times. The rearrangement joins TRBV10-3 to TRBJ1-1; 9 bases are a match to TRBD1. The CDR3 covers 14 residues. Germline V gene data show CDR1 as ENHRY and CDR2 as SYGVKD. The ends lost 5 bases at V and 5 bases at J; junction bases unmatched: 6. In DNA, the CDR3 is TGTGCCATCAGTACAGGGGGCGCAAGTACTGAAGCTTTCTTT. Translating gives CAISTGGASTEAFF.

Ten or more counts support this clonotype. The V call is TRBV11-2, the J call TRBJ2-3, with D unresolved. CDR3 size: 13 residues. CDR1 and CDR2 (germline): SGHAT, FQNNGV. The ends were cut back, 2 bases at V and 6 bases at J, with 9 bases in the middle. CDR3 nucleotide sequence: TGTGCCAGCAGCTTAACCCCGTTCGATACGCAGTATTTT. Its protein is CASSLTPFDTQYF.

The rearrangement uses TRBV4-3 and TRBJ1-1, with D maybe TRBD1 (6 bases). This CDR3 region has 15 residues. V lost 3 bases, J lost 6 bases, and 17 bases lay in between. CDR1 and CDR2 from the germline V gene are LGHNA and YSLEER. The CDR3 protein is CASSQELGEGAEAFF. CDR3 DNA: TGCGCCAGCAGCCAGGAGCTCGGCGAGGGGGCTGAAGCTTTCTTT.

The sample holds many counts of this clonotype. The CDR3 DNA is TGTGCCACCAGCAGAGATTGGTGGGCGGTGAACACTGAAGCTTTCTTT. Amino acid sequence: CATSRDWWAVNTEAFF. The gene calls are TRBV15 and TRBJ1-1; D ambiguous. The germline V gene encodes CDR1 LNHNV and CDR2 YYDKDF (reference sequence). Trimming removed 0 bases at V and 0 bases at J, with 11 bases between. CDR3 length: 16 amino acids.

This clonotype was seen a handful of times. The chain employs TRBV4-1 and TRBJ1-2; possible D gene TRBD1, 6 bases. The V and J ends lost 4 bases and 3 bases respectively, with 18 bases between them. In germline, CDR1 is MGHRA, CDR2 YSYEKL. The CDR3 runs to 16 residues. Here the CDR3 DNA reads TGCGCCAGCAGCCTCGGGGGGGCGGAAGAGGACTATGGCTACACCTTC. Its protein product is CASSLGGAEEDYGYTF.

To note about this clonotype: With only one base between it and a far larger clone, this is likely a read error. J is TRBJ1-1 and V is TRBV7-9; D gene unclear. V was clipped by 3 bases and J by 2 bases, with 7 bases between them. The germline CDR1 and CDR2 sequences are SEHNR and FQNEAQ (reference sequence). The CDR3 runs 13 residues. Here the CDR3 DNA reads TGTGCCAGCAGCTTTACAGATAACACTGAAGCTTTCTTT. Translated, it gives CASSFTDNTEAFF.

This clonotype turned up a few times. The chain uses TRBV27 and TRBJ1-4; 7 bases map to TRBD1. Germline CDR1 is MNHEY and CDR2 is SMNVEV (reference sequence). The trim removed 6 bases at V and 4 bases at J, leaving 8 bases unmatched. This CDR3 has 15 amino acids. The CDR3 spells CASSPDRLRNEKLFF. CDR3 nucleotides: TGTGCCAGCAGCCCGGACAGGCTTCGTAATGAAAAACTGTTTTTT.

Ten or more counts support this clonotype. The V and J genes are TRBV18 and TRBJ1-6; D is unresolved. The V and J ends lost 3 bases and 5 bases respectively, with 11 bases between them. Germline V CDR1 and CDR2: KGHSH, LQKENI. This CDR3 is built from 15 residues. CDR3 nucleotides: TGTGCCAGCTCACCCTCAGGACCGAATAATTCACCCCTCCACTTT. Protein product: CASSPSGPNNSPLHF. Full variable domain (missing parts from reference TRBV18 and TRBJ1-6): NAGVMQNPRHLVRRRGQEARLRCSPMKGHSHVYWYRQLPEEGLKFMVYLQKENIIDESGMPKERFSAEFPKEGPSILRIQQVVRGDSAAYFCASSPSGPNNSPLHFGNGTRLTVT.

This clonotype was counted ten times or more. The chain joins TRBV6-1 to TRBJ2-1; D may be TRBD2 (5 bases). Looked up from germline, CDR1 is MNHNS and CDR2 is SASEGT. Trimming stripped 6 bases from V and 0 bases from J, with 12 bases between. There are 15 residues in the CDR3. CDR3 amino acids: CASSVAPSSYNEQFF. The DNA for the CDR3 is TGTGCCAGCAGCGTAGCGCCTAGCTCCTACAATGAGCAGTTCTTC.

The rearrangement uses TRBV6-2 or TRBV6-3 and TRBJ2-7, with unresolved D. Germline values: CDR1 MNHEY, CDR2 SVGEGT. The CDR3 loop spans 13 amino acids. Trimming removed 7 bases at V and 2 bases at J, with 12 bases between. CDR3: CASNDRLAYEQYF. In DNA form, the CDR3 reads TGTGCCAGCAACGACCGACTCGCCTACGAGCAGTACTTC.